Below are 10 T cell receptor beta chains sequenced from a single sample in a study of shared clonotypes between healthy human individuals. Only in-frame clones appear in the TCRdb table, and some are missing; sequencing was by immunoSEQ multiplex PCR. The repertoire holds some 1,600,000 clones, with about 98% as singletons. The sample taken for sequencing was naive CD4+ T cells sorted from blood. Subset given: CD45RA+ positively selected. The receptor source for this set is a man aged 25 to 45 in good health.

The V and J genes are TRBV5-1 and TRBJ2-2; tentatively, D is TRBD2 (6 bases). The CDR3 runs to 15 residues. V lost 2 bases and J 5 bases, leaving 13 bases between the germline ends. Germline V lookup: CDR1 SGHRS, CDR2 YFSETQ. CDR3 region: CASSLRDFQTGELFF. The CDR3 coding sequence is TGCGCCAGCAGCTTACGGGACTTTCAGACCGGGGAGCTGTTTTTT.

This sequence joins TRBV19 and TRBJ2-7; D might be TRBD2 (5 bases). Looked up from germline, CDR1 is LNHDA and CDR2 is SQIVND (reference sequence). Trimming pared 3 bases from V and 10 bases from J, leaving 22 bases between. The CDR3 loop spans 15 amino acids. The CDR3 region is CASSIGDRSGKRQYF. In nucleotides, the CDR3 is TGTGCCAGTAGTATTGGAGACCGGAGCGGAAAGCGCCAGTACTTC.

The rearrangement uses TRBV5-1 and TRBJ2-5; 7 nucleotides line up with TRBD1. Germline V lookup: CDR1 SGHRS, CDR2 YFSETQ. There are 16 residues in the CDR3. The trim removed 4 bases at V and 1 base at J, leaving 10 bases unmatched. CDR3 sequence: CASSIGQVQLQETQYF. The CDR3 region has the DNA TGCGCCAGCAGCATCGGACAGGTCCAACTCCAAGAGACCCAGTACTTC.

V usage is TRBV19 and J usage is TRBJ2-5, with no clear D. CDR1 and CDR2 (germline): LNHDA, SQIVND (reference sequence). V was pared by 3 bases and J by 5 bases, with 10 bases between. This CDR3 comprises 13 residues. CDR3: CASSITVVETQYF. The CDR3 DNA reads TGTGCCAGTAGTATTACGGTAGTTGAGACCCAGTACTTC.

The gene calls are TRBV10-1 and TRBJ2-7, with no clear D. This CDR3 contains 14 residues. Looked up from germline, CDR1 is WNHNN and CDR2 is SYGVQD (reference sequence). The V and J ends lost 3 bases and 3 bases respectively, with 12 bases between them. This CDR3 is CASSDSLFGYEQYF. In nucleotides, the CDR3 is TGCGCCAGCAGTGACTCTCTTTTCGGCTACGAGCAGTACTTC.

This clone was counted a single time. The V and J genes are TRBV4-2 and TRBJ1-2; the D is unclear. CDR3 length: 16 amino acids. With 0 bases removed from V and 4 bases from J, the gap between germline ends came to 15 bases. The germline gives CDR1 LGHNA, CDR2 YNFKEQ. CDR3 DNA sequence: TGTGCCAGCAGCCAAGATACGAGGGTACGCGGCTATGGCTACACCTTC. Protein product: CASSQDTRVRGYGYTF.

The chain is built from TRBV4-3 and TRBJ2-1; 9 bases line up with TRBD2. V was pared by 0 bases and J by 9 bases, with 9 bases of the junction left unmatched. The germline CDR1 and CDR2 sequences are LGHNA and YSLEER. The CDR3 totals 16 residues. CDR3 loop: CASSQDLAGGGREQFF. The CDR3 bases are TGCGCCAGCAGCCAAGATTTGGCGGGGGGGGGACGTGAGCAGTTCTTC.

V and J are TRBV9 and TRBJ2-7; 10 nucleotides agree with TRBD2. Germline V gene lookup returns CDR1 SGDLS and CDR2 YYNGEE. This CDR3 comprises 15 residues. V lost 3 bases and J lost 4; bases outside the gene matches: 7. The CDR3 DNA sequence: TGTGCCAGCAGCGCTCAAGCGGGAGGGTTATACGAGCAGTACTTC. It yields the protein CASSAQAGGLYEQYF.

The genes are TRBV5-1 and TRBJ2-5; 9 nucleotides align to TRBD2. Germline CDR1 reads SGHRS; CDR2 reads YFSETQ. The CDR3 is made up of 16 amino acids. With 1 base clipped from V and 2 bases from J, the junction kept 6 bases outside the gene matches. The CDR3 nucleotides read TGCGCCAGCAGCTTGACCCCTAGCGGGGATCAAGAGACCCAGTACTTC. This codes for CASSLTPSGDQETQYF.

About this clone itself: The sample carries other DNA sequences with the same CDR3. This chain links TRBV9 with TRBJ1-4; D possibly corresponds to TRBD1 (5 bases). The V gene lost 4 bases and the J gene lost 0 bases, with 7 bases spanning the gap. Germline V CDR1 and CDR2: SGDLS, YYNGEE. The CDR3 covers 14 residues. CDR3 DNA sequence: TGTGCCAGCAGCCCGGACACAACTAATGAAAAACTGTTTTTT. This sequence encodes CASSPDTTNEKLFF.